The 4 T cell receptor beta chains presented below share a single source sample, sequenced in a study of T cell responses to AZD1222 COVID-19 vaccine. Produced via immunoSEQ multiplex PCR; TCRdb's table is partial and in-frame only. The sample comprises 100,000 to 150,000 clones, 88% of which are singletons, and 4% to 4.5% rests with the top ten. The material sequenced was peripheral blood, taken on day 0 of AZD1222 vaccination. The receptors come from an adult in good health.

As DNA, the CDR3 is TGTGCCAGTAACCGGCGGGAGGCCAATCAGCCCCAGCATTTT. Residues: CASNRREANQPQHF. This chain connects TRBV19 to TRBJ1-5; D ambiguous. The germline V gene encodes CDR1 LNHDA and CDR2 SQIVND (reference sequence). This CDR3 comprises 14 residues. Trimming shortened V by 7 bases and J by 3 bases, and 13 bases separated the two germline ends.

The rearrangement links TRBV7-2 to TRBJ2-7; 9 bases match TRBD2. V shed 3 bases and J 2 bases; nucleotides not matched to a gene: 2. Germline loops: CDR1 SGHTA, CDR2 FQGNSA. This CDR3 is 14 amino acids long. The DNA for the CDR3 is TGTGCCAGCAGCTTGGGGACTAGCCCCTACGAGCAGTACTTC. It encodes CASSLGTSPYEQYF.

V gene TRBV2 combines with J gene TRBJ2-7; weak D call: TRBD1 (6 bases). The CDR3 contains 13 residues. Germline V gene lookup returns CDR1 SNHLY and CDR2 FYNNEI. Trimming shortened V by 8 bases and J by 5 bases, and 16 bases separated the two germline ends. CDR3 sequence reads: CASLQGPSHEQYF. CDR3 nucleotide sequence: TGTGCCAGCCTCCAGGGGCCGAGCCACGAGCAGTACTTC.

This rearrangement joins TRBV7-2 to TRBJ2-7; tentatively, D is TRBD2 (6 bases). V gave up 3 bases and J gave up 2 bases, with 8 bases separating them. The CDR3 covers 13 residues. Looked up from germline, CDR1 is SGHTA and CDR2 is FQGNSA. CDR3 loop: CASSLTRTYEQYF. Written as DNA, the CDR3 is TGTGCCAGCAGCTTGACTAGAACCTACGAGCAGTACTTC.